This T cell receptor beta chain was documented in a study of long-term antiretroviral therapy in people with HIV. Study at large: In the earliest collections, sampling predates the 2015 immediate-ART recommendation by about a decade. Findings and limits, study-wide: Information on adherence to ART, viral resistance or therapy changes was unavailable.

Germline assignment: CDR1 KGHSY and CDR2 FQNENV. The length of the CDR3 is 11 residues. V was trimmed by 3 bases and J by 2 bases, leaving 2 bases between them. Survey-level resolution applied to immunoSEQ assay v3.0. Profiling relied on immunoSEQ multiplex PCR, and the TCRdb table lists in-frame clones only, not all of them. The data show about 24,000 clones, with more than 75% seen just once and around 6.1% held by the top ten. The samples, holding about 0.95-10 million cryopreserved PBMC, were thawed before DNA extraction was carried out. This clone was observed a single time. Its matching antigen is unknown.

V and J are TRBV16 and TRBJ2-7; the D is unclear. This specimen consisted of unsorted PBMCs, obtained 4.4 years after starting antiretroviral therapy. The sequence was collected from a man younger than 40 with HIV. The CDR3 bases are TGTGCCAGCAGCCAGGCCTACGAGCAGTACTTC. This encodes CASSQAYEQYF.